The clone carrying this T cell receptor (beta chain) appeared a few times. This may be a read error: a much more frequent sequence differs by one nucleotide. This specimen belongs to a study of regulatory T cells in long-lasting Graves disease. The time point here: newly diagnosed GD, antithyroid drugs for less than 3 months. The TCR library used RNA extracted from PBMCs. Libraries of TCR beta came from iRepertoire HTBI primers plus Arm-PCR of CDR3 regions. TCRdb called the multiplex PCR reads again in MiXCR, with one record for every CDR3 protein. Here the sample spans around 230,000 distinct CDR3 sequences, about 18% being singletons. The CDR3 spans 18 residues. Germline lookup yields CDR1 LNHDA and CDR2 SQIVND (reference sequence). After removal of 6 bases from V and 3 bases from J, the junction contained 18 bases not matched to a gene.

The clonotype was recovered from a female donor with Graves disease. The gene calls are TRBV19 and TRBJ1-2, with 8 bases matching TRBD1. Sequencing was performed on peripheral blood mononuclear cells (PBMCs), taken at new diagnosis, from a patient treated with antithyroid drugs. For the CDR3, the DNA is TGTGCCAGTAGGCCACCGGGACAGGCTTATAGAAATGACTATGGCTACACCTTC. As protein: CASRPPGQAYRNDYGYTF.